The clone carrying this T cell receptor (beta chain) was observed a single time. Antigen specificity is unknown. Reverse transcription of about 0.45 to 1 ug RNA was carried out with random hexamers. The TCR beta CDR3 was amplified by immunoSEQ multiplex PCR across 54 Vbeta, 13 Jbeta. TCRdb re-analysed the immunoSEQ multiplex PCR reads in MiXCR, keeping a single row per CDR3 protein. In the table there are approximately 280,000 distinct CDR3 sequences, approximately 85% of which are singletons. The data were taken from a study of CD8 T cells in Susac syndrome. Study observations and caveats: The study recognized that the number of individuals in its TCR sequencing and HLA analysis was relatively small.

TCR beta sequences were obtained from blood CD8+ and CD4+ T cells. Purification of the CD8+ and CD4+ T cells relied on negative isolation, and TEMRA cells underwent FACS enrichment. With V trimmed by 4 bases and J by 0 bases, 9 bases remained unmatched. The CDR3 covers 16 residues. CDR1 and CDR2 from the germline V gene are MDHEN and SYDVKM. The rearrangement links TRBV28 to TRBJ2-7; 7 bases fit TRBD2. The sequence came from a human donor with multiple sclerosis. Sequences were obtained from CD8+ T cells from PBMCs. CDR3 in amino acids: CASSSPRSGNSYEQYF. CDR3 coding DNA: TGTGCCAGCAGTTCCCCGCGCAGCGGGAACTCCTACGAGCAGTACTTC.